Shown below are 29 T cell receptor beta chains from a single sample sequenced in a study of PD-1 blockade in classical Hodgkin lymphoma. Here immunoSEQ multiplex PCR was the method, and the copy in TCRdb shows in-frame clones only, minus some. The data contain tens of thousands of clones, around 70% of them singletons. All patients experienced relapse after autologous stem cell transplantation, and brentuximab vedotin exposure was variable. Sequences were derived from peripheral blood mononuclear cells (PBMCs), sampled before the second cycle of nivolumab. These TCRs come from a human donor with classical Hodgkin lymphoma.

This clone was seen a few times. The chain has TRBV4-1 and TRBJ2-7, with 7 nucleotides matching TRBD1. CDR1 is MGHRA, CDR2 YSYEKL, per germline. CDR3 length: 14 amino acids. J lost 3 bases, V lost 0 bases, and 2 bases had no gene match. The CDR3 DNA reads as TGCGCCAGCAGCCAAGACCGGGACAGCTACGAGCAGTACTTC. This codes for CASSQDRDSYEQYF.

The chain recombines TRBV29-1 with TRBJ2-7; either TRBD1 or TRBD2 may supply D (7 bases each). Trimming took 7 bases from V and 2 from J, leaving 15 bases between them. This CDR3 is built from 13 residues. The germline V gene encodes CDR1 SQVTM and CDR2 ANQGSEA. The CDR3 DNA sequence: TGCAGCGGTGGGGACAGCGGGGCCTACGAGCAGTACTTC. It codes for CSGGDSGAYEQYF.

CDR3 region: CASNDGSSYNSPLHF. The CDR3 region has the DNA TGTGCCAGTAATGACGGGAGCTCCTATAATTCACCCCTCCACTTT. V gene TRBV19 combines with J gene TRBJ1-6; D unresolved. Germline V gene data show CDR1 as LNHDA and CDR2 as SQIVND (reference sequence). CDR3 length: 15 amino acids. Trimming pared 7 bases from V and 0 bases from J, leaving 10 bases between.

The chain recombines TRBV11-2 with TRBJ2-6, with unresolved D. V was trimmed by 6 bases and J by 2 bases, leaving 8 bases between them. The CDR3 spans 14 residues. Germline V gene sequence: CDR1 SGHAT, CDR2 FQNNGV. CDR3 sequence (DNA): TGTGCCAGCAGGGATATAGCTGGGGCCAACGTCCTGACTTTC. Its translation: CASRDIAGANVLTF.

V usage is TRBV5-6 and J usage is TRBJ2-4; D is undetermined. From germline, CDR1 is SGHDT and CDR2 YYEEEE. This CDR3 is 15 amino acids long. The V end was cut by 4 bases, the J end by 0 bases, with 11 bases between. This CDR3 is CASSEDNSAKNIQYF. Here the CDR3 DNA reads TGTGCCAGCAGCGAAGATAACTCAGCCAAAAACATTCAGTACTTC.

The chain joins TRBV21-1 to TRBJ2-7; TRBD2, the table's D call, was not compared with the DNA. TRBV21-1 is classified as a pseudogene. The CDR3 has 15 residues. CDR3 sequence reads: CASRGRGAGGNEQYF. The CDR3 bases are TGTGCCAGCAGGGGGAGGGGAGCGGGAGGCAACGAGCAGTACTTC.

This chain uses TRBV18 with TRBJ2-1; D gene unclear. The V end lost 3 bases, the J end lost 7 bases, and 10 bases lay between the germline ends. The length of the CDR3 is 13 residues. Germline assignment: CDR1 KGHSH and CDR2 LQKENI. The CDR3 DNA sequence: TGTGCCAGCTCACCCGTCTTCGAGAATGAGCAGTTCTTC. This codes for CASSPVFENEQFF.

V is TRBV28 and J is TRBJ2-3; either TRBD1 or TRBD2 may fit D (6 bases each). Germline V gene lookup returns CDR1 MDHEN and CDR2 SYDVKM. This CDR3 is 14 amino acids long. Trimming stripped 2 bases from V and 4 bases from J, with 10 bases between. The CDR3 DNA is TGTGCCAGCAGTTTAGGTAGGGGGGCAGATACGCAGTATTTT. Residues: CASSLGRGADTQYF.

This clone has just a few counts. This sequence joins TRBV5-5 and TRBJ2-3; 11 bases are a match to TRBD1. V lost 2 bases and J lost 9; bases outside the gene matches: 8. The CDR3 contains 15 residues. Looked up from germline, CDR1 is SGHKS and CDR2 is YYEKEE (reference sequence). CDR3 sequence reads: CASSLVGTGGETQYF. The CDR3 region has the DNA TGTGCCAGCAGCTTAGTCGGGACAGGGGGAGAGACGCAGTATTTT.

The chain couples TRBV11-2 to TRBJ2-2, with D uncertain. Germline V CDR1 and CDR2: SGHAT, FQNNGV. The CDR3 loop spans 12 amino acids. Trimming removed 1 base from V and 7 bases from J, with 4 bases in between. This CDR3 is CASSLAFGELFF. CDR3 DNA: TGTGCCAGCAGCTTAGCCTTCGGGGAGCTGTTTTTT.

This clone was observed a handful of times. The chain combines TRBV2 with TRBJ2-1; a weak D match, TRBD2 (7 bases). The CDR3 spans 15 residues. V was shortened by 7 bases and J by 10 bases, with 23 bases between the two germline ends. CDR1 and CDR2 (germline): SNHLY, FYNNEI. The chain's CDR3 is CASNLGGLPTDEQFF. Written as DNA, the CDR3 is TGTGCCAGCAATCTCGGGGGGCTCCCAACTGACGAGCAGTTCTTC.

This rearrangement joins TRBV4-1 to TRBJ2-5; TRBD2 aligns across 10 bases. The CDR3 contains 19 residues. The germline gives CDR1 MGHRA, CDR2 YSYEKL. J lost 4 bases, V lost 0 bases, and 14 bases had no gene match. The CDR3 sequence is CASSQDRTSGGPSGETQYF. CDR3 DNA: TGCGCCAGCAGCCAAGATAGGACTAGCGGCGGCCCTTCGGGAGAGACCCAGTACTTC.

V gene TRBV9 combines with J gene TRBJ2-5, with 9 bases that match TRBD1. Per germline, CDR1 SGDLS and CDR2 YYNGEE. Germline trimming cut 3 bases from V and 5 bases from J; bases unmatched to any gene: 14. CDR3 length: 17 amino acids. The CDR3 spells CASSATGGGTLGETQYF. CDR3 nucleotide sequence: TGTGCCAGCAGCGCAACAGGGGGCGGGACCCTTGGGGAGACCCAGTACTTC.

This chain joins TRBV7-8 and TRBJ2-2, with D perhaps matching TRBD2 (6 bases). Germline-derived CDR1 and CDR2 are SGHVS and FQNEAQ. The CDR3 is 15 amino acids. V lost 2 bases and J 2 bases, leaving 9 bases between the germline ends. CDR3 nucleotides: TGTGCCAGCAGCTTAAGAGGGACTAACACCGGGGAGCTGTTTTTT. It is translated as CASSLRGTNTGELFF.

The chain couples TRBV27 to TRBJ2-1, with TRBD2 as a possible D gene (6 bases). This CDR3 is 15 amino acids long. Germline V lookup: CDR1 MNHEY, CDR2 SMNVEV (reference sequence). Trimming left V 4 bases short and J 4 bases short, with 14 bases between. The CDR3 reads CASSSGLPEYNEQFF. In nucleotides, the CDR3 is TGTGCCAGCAGTTCAGGACTACCGGAATACAATGAGCAGTTCTTC.

The chain is built from TRBV2 and TRBJ2-3, with 9 bases fitting TRBD2. This CDR3 is built from 15 residues. Germline loops: CDR1 SNHLY, CDR2 FYNNEI. The trim removed 1 base at V and 5 bases at J, leaving 4 bases unmatched. CDR3 sequence (DNA): TGTGCCAGCAGTGAAGGCGGGAGGGCCGTAGATACGCAGTATTTT. Amino acids: CASSEGGRAVDTQYF.

The rearrangement joins TRBV28 to TRBJ1-5; D is uncertain. The germline V and J ends were trimmed by 2 bases and 7 bases, with 15 bases remaining between them. Germline V gives CDR1 MDHEN, CDR2 SYDVKM. The CDR3 extends over 15 amino acids. The CDR3 sequence: CASSLLQTTRQPQHF. Written as DNA, the CDR3 is TGTGCCAGCAGTTTACTACAGACTACTCGGCAGCCCCAGCATTTT. Drawing the rest from reference TRBV28 and TRBJ1-5, the complete variable domain is DVKVTQSSRYLVKRTGEKVFLECVQDMDHENMFWYRQDPGLGLRLIYFSYDVKMKEKGDIPEGYSVSREKKERFSLILESASTNQTSMYLCASSLLQTTRQPQHFGDGTRLSIL.

V usage is TRBV7-9 and J usage is TRBJ2-3, with a possible D match to TRBD2 (5 bases). V lost 3 bases to trimming and J lost 0 bases, with 7 bases between them. Germline assignment: CDR1 SEHNR and CDR2 FQNEAQ (reference sequence). This CDR3 has 14 amino acids. CDR3 coding DNA: TGTGCCAGCAGCTTCAGCGGAAGCACAGATACGCAGTATTTT. It encodes CASSFSGSTDTQYF.

The genes are TRBV7-6 and TRBJ1-2; D may be TRBD1 (6 bases). V shed 5 bases and J shed 0 bases, with 13 bases lying between them. The CDR3 loop spans 15 amino acids. Per the germline V gene, CDR1 is SGHVS and CDR2 is FNYEAQ. DNA of the CDR3: TGTGCCAGCAGCCCGGGGACACTTCCTAACTATGGCTACACCTTC. It codes for CASSPGTLPNYGYTF.

The rearrangement joins TRBV7-2 to TRBJ2-5; a possible D gene is TRBD1 (5 bases). Trimming took 2 bases from V and 1 from J, leaving 5 bases between them. This CDR3 is 13 amino acids long. Germline loops: CDR1 SGHTA, CDR2 FQGNSA. CDR3 DNA: TGTGCCAGCAGCTTAAGGGGCCAAGAGACCCAGTACTTC. It specifies CASSLRGQETQYF.

The chain recombines TRBV16 with TRBJ1-1, with TRBD1 as a possible D gene (5 bases). V was trimmed by 4 bases and J by 8 bases, leaving 14 bases between them. The CDR3 has 13 residues. Germline V CDR1 and CDR2: KGHSY, FQNENV. CDR3: CASSPSRGFEAFF. The CDR3 nucleotides read TGTGCCAGCAGCCCGTCACGGGGGTTCGAAGCTTTCTTT.

The chain uses TRBV7-2 and TRBJ2-3; D not resolved. The CDR3 has 14 residues. The V and J ends lost 1 base and 2 bases respectively, with 7 bases between them. Germline V gives CDR1 SGHTA, CDR2 FQGNSA. The CDR3 DNA sequence: TGTGCCAGCAGCTTAGGACTGCTCACAGATACGCAGTATTTT. Translating gives CASSLGLLTDTQYF.

The chain recombines TRBV28 with TRBJ2-1; D is perhaps TRBD2 (6 bases). Trimming took off 6 bases at V and 9 bases at J, with 12 bases between the two ends. There are 12 residues in the CDR3. The germline V gene encodes CDR1 MDHEN and CDR2 SYDVKM. The CDR3, as DNA: TGTGCCAGCAGCCCGGTGGGGGGTGAGCAGTTCTTC. Translating it yields CASSPVGGEQFF.

The rearrangement uses TRBV6-6 and TRBJ2-5, with D possibly TRBD2 on 6 matching bases. From germline, CDR1 is MNHNY and CDR2 SVGAGI (reference sequence). The length of the CDR3 is 14 residues. Between the trimmed V and J ends, which lost 5 bases and 5 bases, there was a span of 15 bases. The CDR3 DNA reads as TGTGCCAGCAGTGCGGACCTGGGGAGGGAGACCCAGTACTTC. Translation: CASSADLGRETQYF.

This clone was detected a few times. The V and J genes are TRBV7-2 and TRBJ2-7, with 12 bases matching TRBD2. The CDR3 spans 15 residues. The junction had 6 bases not matched to a gene; V was cut back by 6 bases and J by 3 bases. Germline assignment: CDR1 SGHTA and CDR2 FQGNSA. The CDR3 region has the DNA TGTGCCAGCAGAAGGACTAGCGGGGCCCTCTACGAGCAGTACTTC. Protein product: CASRRTSGALYEQYF.

The rearrangement joins TRBV13 to TRBJ2-3; D unclear. The V gene lost 1 base and the J gene lost 6 bases, with 8 bases spanning the gap. Per germline, CDR1 PRHDT and CDR2 FYEKMQ (reference sequence). The CDR3 has 13 amino acids. The CDR3, as DNA: TGTGCCAGCAGCTTAGAACAGTATGATACGCAGTATTTT. This translates into CASSLEQYDTQYF.

A single count supports this clone. The chain recombines TRBV6-1 with TRBJ2-3; 7 positions match TRBD2. The CDR3 extends over 14 amino acids. In germline, CDR1 is MNHNS, CDR2 SASEGT. Germline trimming cut 0 bases from V and 6 bases from J; bases unmatched to any gene: 3. CDR3 region: CASSEAGGRDTQYF. In DNA, the CDR3 is TGTGCCAGCAGTGAAGCCGGGGGGAGGGATACGCAGTATTTT.

The CDR3 loop is CASSLAPPGGGANNEQFF. Here the CDR3 DNA reads TGTGCCAGCAGCTTAGCCCCCCCGGGAGGGGGGGCAAACAATGAGCAGTTCTTC. The chain links TRBV7-8 to TRBJ2-1; TRBD2 matches at 8 bases. Germline loops: CDR1 SGHVS, CDR2 FQNEAQ. The CDR3 spans 18 residues. Trimming cost V 0 bases and J 5 bases; bases outside gene matches: 12.

This rearrangement joins TRBV21-1 to TRBJ1-2. TRBV21-1 constitutes a pseudogene. This CDR3 is 18 amino acids long. The DNA for the CDR3 is TGTGCCAGCAGCAAGACGTCGGGGGGTTCAGGAGGGGCCTATGGCTACACCTTC. It encodes CASSKTSGGSGGAYGYTF.